Below are 17 T cell receptor beta chains sequenced from a single sample in a study of T cells in Graves' hyperthyroidism and ophthalmopathy. Amplification yielded TCR beta CDR3 regions, with RNA transcripts as the source. During a first-round RT-PCR of the TCR CDR3, the HTBI primer set was used. TCRdb reanalysed the multiplex PCR reads using MiXCR and keeps one entry per CDR3 protein. The sample holds 400,000 to 500,000 distinct CDR3 sequences; around 14% are singletons and the top ten take 17%. Sequenced input: blood. All receptors come from a woman aged 18-29 years with Graves' hyperthyroidism.

This clonotype was found a few times. The chain employs TRBV28 and TRBJ1-2; D is undetermined. This CDR3 region has 12 residues. V was trimmed by 5 bases and J by 7 bases, leaving 11 bases between them. Germline V gene sequence: CDR1 MDHEN, CDR2 SYDVKM. The DNA of the CDR3 is TGTGCCAGCAGTCAAACGATTCCTGGCTACACCTTC. Residues: CASSQTIPGYTF.

This clonotype was counted a few times. The rearrangement links TRBV18 to TRBJ2-1; the match to TRBD1 covers 11 bases. Germline-derived CDR1 and CDR2 are KGHSH and LQKENI. The ends lost 1 base at V and 9 bases at J; junction bases unmatched: 23. This CDR3 spans 21 amino acids. CDR3 region: CASSPRVWDRGMRGALGEQFF. CDR3 coding DNA: TGTGCCAGCTCACCACGTGTCTGGGACAGGGGGATGCGGGGAGCGTTAGGTGAGCAGTTCTTC.

This clonotype was recorded many times. The chain uses TRBV2 and TRBJ1-4, with 11 bases lining up with TRBD1. The CDR3 is made up of 13 amino acids. CDR1 and CDR2 from the germline V gene are SNHLY and FYNNEI. V trimming: 8 bases; J trimming: 7 bases; junction bases outside the gene matches: 3. CDR3 DNA sequence: TGTGCCAGCGTGGACAGGGGGCCTGAAAAACTGTTTTTT. Translating it yields CASVDRGPEKLFF.

Turning to this clonotype: It may be a read error: a sequence one base away is much more abundant. This chain uses TRBV10-3 with TRBJ2-2; D gene unclear. V lost 2 bases to trimming and J lost 10 bases, with 20 bases between them. Germline CDR1 is ENHRY and CDR2 is SYGVKD. The CDR3 loop spans 16 amino acids. CDR3 sequence reads: CAISEGLSKGSEELFF. The CDR3 region has the DNA TGTGCCATCAGTGAGGGGCTGTCCAAGGGATCCGAGGAGCTGTTTTTT.

On this clonotype: Since the CDR3 does not end with the conserved phenylalanine or tryptophan, this likely comes from a read error. The chain employs TRBV7-9 and TRBJ2-7; D not resolved. The CDR3 sequence is 15 residues long. Germline assignment: CDR1 SEHNR and CDR2 FQNEAQ (reference sequence). Trimming removed 1 base at V and 2 bases at J, with 12 bases between. The CDR3 sequence: CASSLGSTPAYEQYL. In DNA, the CDR3 is TGTGCCAGCAGCTTAGGGTCCACCCCGGCCTACGAGCAGTACCTC.

At least ten counts were recorded for this clonotype. The V gene is TRBV13, the J gene TRBJ2-3; TRBD2 matches at 15 bases. Germline CDR1 is PRHDT and CDR2 is FYEKMQ (reference sequence). V gave up 3 bases and J gave up 4 bases; unmatched junction bases: 5. There are 17 residues in the CDR3. In nucleotides, the CDR3 is TGTGCCAGCAGCTTGGCCGGGACTAGCGGGAGGTCAGATACGCAGTATTTT. It specifies CASSLAGTSGRSDTQYF.

This clonotype was detected ten times or more. The chain uses TRBV11-3 and TRBJ2-1; 14 bases fit TRBD2. This CDR3 comprises 16 residues. Germline-derived CDR1 and CDR2 are SGHNT and YENEEA. Trimming took 1 base from V and 8 from J; bases not matched to a gene: 4. CDR3 in DNA: TGTGCCAGCAGCTTAGGGGGACTAGCGGGAGTTCATGAGCAGTTCTTC. Encoded protein: CASSLGGLAGVHEQFF.

The V and J genes are TRBV12-3 or TRBV12-4 and TRBJ1-2; 9 positions match TRBD1. V shed 4 bases, J shed 4 bases, and the junction held 7 bases outside the gene matches. The CDR3 covers 15 residues. Written as DNA, the CDR3 is TGTGCCAGCAGTTCGGGACAGGGCGTTAGCTATGGCTACACCTTC. This translates into CASSSGQGVSYGYTF.

This clonotype came up many times. The chain links TRBV4-1 to TRBJ1-1; TRBD1 might be the D (5 bases). The CDR3 sequence is 14 residues long. Germline V gives CDR1 MGHRA, CDR2 YSYEKL. V was shortened by 0 bases and J by 3 bases, with 8 bases between the two germline ends. In nucleotides, the CDR3 is TGCGCCAGCAGCCAAGAAGGGACCTACACTGAAGCTTTCTTT. This gives the protein CASSQEGTYTEAFF.

In this sample, this clonotype turned up many times. V and J are TRBV19 and TRBJ2-5, with 8 bases aligning to TRBD2. With 7 bases clipped from V and 5 bases from J, the junction kept 12 bases outside the gene matches. Germline loops: CDR1 LNHDA, CDR2 SQIVND (reference sequence). The CDR3 is 15 residues long. The CDR3 loop reads CASTVGGGQAETQYF. In DNA form, the CDR3 reads TGTGCCAGTACCGTCGGGGGGGGACAAGCGGAGACCCAGTACTTC.

This chain joins TRBV10-3 and TRBJ2-5; the match to TRBD1 covers 10 bases. The CDR3 sequence is 12 residues long. The germline CDR1 and CDR2 sequences are ENHRY and SYGVKD. J lost 4 bases, V lost 10 bases, and 3 bases had no gene match. The CDR3 sequence is CATRDRGETQYF. Written as DNA, the CDR3 is TGTGCCACAAGGGACAGGGGAGAGACCCAGTACTTC.

At least ten counts were recorded for this clonotype. This chain connects TRBV19 to TRBJ2-5, with D unresolved. Trimming cost V 3 bases and J 2 bases, with 7 bases left between them. This CDR3 is 13 amino acids long. The germline V gene has CDR1 LNHDA and CDR2 SQIVND (reference sequence). CDR3: CASSIYIQETQYF. The CDR3 nucleotides read TGTGCCAGTAGTATCTACATACAAGAGACCCAGTACTTC.

Ten or more counts support this clonotype. This chain connects TRBV12-5 to TRBJ1-1; D is uncertain. The CDR3 runs to 16 residues. Trimming cost V 0 bases and J 1 base, with 12 bases left between them. Germline V gives CDR1 LGHNT, CDR2 FRNRAP. For the CDR3, the DNA is TGTGCTAGTGGTTTGGTAGTACCATCTTGGAACACTGAAGCTTTCTTT. Translation gives CASGLVVPSWNTEAFF.

The chain has TRBV7-9 and TRBJ2-1, with 14 bases identical to TRBD2. In germline, CDR1 is SEHNR, CDR2 FQNEAQ (reference sequence). The CDR3 extends over 16 amino acids. V dropped 1 base and J dropped 8; count of bases not matched to a gene: 4. In nucleotides, the CDR3 is TGTGCCAGCAGCTTAGGACTAGCGGGAGGGCGCGATGAGCAGTTCTTC. It encodes CASSLGLAGGRDEQFF.

V is TRBV15 and J is TRBJ1-4; weak D call: TRBD1 (6 bases). This CDR3 is 14 amino acids long. Looked up from germline, CDR1 is LNHNV and CDR2 is YYDKDF (reference sequence). Deletions cut 5 bases from V and 8 bases from J, with 15 bases between. CDR3 protein: CATSAGHTGEKLFF. The DNA of the CDR3 is TGTGCCACCAGCGCGGGACACACGGGAGAAAAACTGTTTTTT.

This clonotype was seen many times. The rearrangement joins TRBV6-1 to TRBJ2-1; a possible D gene is TRBD2 (6 bases). The CDR3 consists of 15 residues. Deletions cut 7 bases from V and 8 bases from J, with 21 bases between. Germline V gene data show CDR1 as MNHNS and CDR2 as SASEGT. The CDR3 sequence: CASTTHGGRVDEQFF. The CDR3 nucleotides read TGTGCCAGCACCACTCATGGGGGGAGAGTGGATGAGCAGTTCTTC.

At least ten counts were recorded for this clonotype. The rearrangement uses TRBV10-3 and TRBJ1-1, with 7 bases that match TRBD1. The V gene's germline CDR1 is ENHRY and CDR2 SYGVKD. The CDR3 totals 12 residues. The junction had 5 bases not matched to a gene; V was cut back by 8 bases and J by 5 bases. Here the CDR3 reads CAIGQGGTEAFF. CDR3 nucleotide sequence: TGTGCCATCGGCCAGGGGGGGACTGAAGCTTTCTTT.